This T cell receptor beta chain was captured by sequencing in a study of blood T cell repertoires in COVID-19. Whole-study context: The United States, Italy and Spain were the sources of the acute and convalescent COVID-19 samples. Nucleic acid was either cDNA or gDNA, and it came from T cells, B-cell-depleted T cells, or PBMCs.

The CDR3 loop spans 13 amino acids. J was trimmed by 2 bases and V by 7 bases; bases with no gene match: 7. The germline gives CDR1 GTSNPN, CDR2 SVGIG (reference sequence). Generated by immunoSEQ multiplex PCR, the TCRdb table keeps only in-frame clones and is missing some. This sample has about 300,000 clones, with 70% to 90% found just once. The specimen was peripheral blood. The receptor's source is a man aged 18 to 30 who had recovered from COVID-19. The chain employs TRBV30 and TRBJ2-7; 8 nucleotides line up with TRBD1. DNA of the CDR3: TGTGCCTATGAAAGGACAGGGACCTACGAGCAGTACTTC. It translates to CAYERTGTYEQYF. Full variable domain (outside the CDR3, taken from reference TRBV30 and TRBJ2-7): SQTIHQWPATLVQPVGSPLSLECTVEGTSNPNLYWYRQAAGRGLQLLFYSVGIGQISSEVPQNLSASRPQDRQFILSSKKLLLSDSGFYLCAYERTGTYEQYFGPGTRLTVT.